This TCR beta chain derives from a study of T cell changes during pregnancy in multiple sclerosis. The germline V gene encodes CDR1 GTSNPN and CDR2 SVGIG (reference sequence). The CDR3 is 17 residues long. The V and J ends lost 4 bases and 2 bases, in that order; junction bases with no gene match: 15. The repertoire was sequenced with immunoSEQ multiplex PCR; TCRdb's copy has only in-frame clones and lacks some. The table includes over 65,000 clones, approximately 93% detected once. The source was peripheral blood, collected in the first trimester of pregnancy. The TCR was taken from a female donor with multiple sclerosis, enrolled in a pregnancy study. This chain uses TRBV30 with TRBJ1-2; 8 bases fit TRBD1. The CDR3 is CAWIFGSLRGQNYGYTF. The CDR3 coding sequence is TGTGCCTGGATTTTTGGCTCGCTCAGGGGGCAAAACTATGGCTACACCTTC.